What follows is one T cell receptor (beta chain) and its context. The sample belongs to a study of cytomegalovirus exposure and HLA in healthy donors. Germline V gene sequence: CDR1 LNHDA, CDR2 SQIVND (reference sequence). J gave up 5 bases and V 4 bases, and 9 bases lay outside the gene matches. CDR3 length: 16 residues. In the PCR, 60 Vbeta and 13 Jbeta primers were used. The protocol was immunoSEQ multiplex PCR, while the TCRdb copy is restricted to in-frame clones and leaves out a portion. The data show fewer than 80,000 clones, 65% to 80% seen once. The sequenced sample was PBMCs. The receptor comes from a woman in her twenties or thirties in good health and CMV-seronegative. V usage is TRBV19 and J usage is TRBJ2-5, with TRBD1 identical over 11 bases. CDR3 protein: CASSTSRDRGIETQYF. DNA for the CDR3: TGTGCCAGTAGTACCAGCCGGGACAGGGGGATTGAGACCCAGTACTTC.